A selection of T cell receptor beta chains follows, all from one sample in a study of T cell changes during pregnancy in multiple sclerosis. The assay was immunoSEQ multiplex PCR, and TCRdb's table has in-frame clones only and misses some. The data hold under 55,000 clones, with almost 95% observed a single time. Sequencing used CD4+ T cells from peripheral blood mononuclear cells, obtained in the third trimester of pregnancy. All receptors derive from a female donor with multiple sclerosis, enrolled in a pregnancy study. CDR3s include the opening cysteine and the closing phenylalanine or tryptophan. The D gene is left open where the match is weak. Only some rows state a clone size, as once, few, many or a class for expanded clones.

TRBV6-1	.	TRBJ1-5	.	CASSEVDSYSNQPQHF	TGTGCCAGCAGTGAAGTGGACAGCTATAGCAATCAGCCCCAGCATTTT
TRBV6-5	.	TRBJ2-2	TRBD2	CASSSLAPGELFF	TGTGCCAGCAGTTCACTAGCGCCCGGGGAGCTGTTTTTT
TRBV9	.	TRBJ2-7	.	CASSAGGSAYEQYF	TGTGCCAGCAGCGCCGGAGGTAGCGCCTACGAGCAGTACTTC
TRBV10-3	once	TRBJ2-3	.	CAISDEGRGSTDTQYF	TGTGCCATCAGTGATGAGGGGCGGGGAAGCACAGATACGCAGTATTTT
TRBV7-3	.	TRBJ2-3	TRBD2	CASSLTSGGPSTDTQYF	TGTGCCAGCAGCTTAACTAGCGGGGGCCCTAGCACAGATACGCAGTATTTT
TRBV29-1	few	TRBJ1-1	.	CSVTAQGTEAFF	TGCAGCGTGACAGCCCAGGGCACTGAAGCTTTCTTT
TRBV2	.	TRBJ2-5	TRBD2	CASLNGGYQETQYF	TGTGCCAGCTTGAACGGGGGGTACCAAGAGACCCAGTACTTC
TRBV30	.	TRBJ1-2	.	CAWSGGGDYGYTF	TGTGCCTGGAGTGGGGGGGGAGACTATGGCTACACCTTC
TRBV5-1	.	TRBJ2-5	TRBD2	CASSSSGGQETQYF	TGCGCCAGCAGCTCTTCGGGGGGGCAAGAGACCCAGTACTTC
TRBV18	.	TRBJ1-5	TRBD1	CASSPGQGGQPQHF	TGTGCCAGCTCACCGGGACAGGGTGGGCAGCCCCAGCATTTT
TRBV6-1	once	TRBJ2-3	TRBD1	CASLDRGRTDTQYF	TGTGCCAGCTTGGACAGGGGGCGTACAGATACGCAGTATTTT
TRBV12-5	.	TRBJ1-2	.	CASGLSGGYGYTF	TGTGCTAGTGGTCTCTCCGGGGGTTATGGCTACACCTTC
TRBV2	once	TRBJ1-6	.	CASNFEESISPLHF	TGTGCCAGCAATTTCGAGGAATCTATTTCACCCCTCCACTTT
TRBV18	.	TRBJ1-2	TRBD1	CASSPGQIVYGYTF	TGTGCCAGCTCACCGGGACAGATAGTCTATGGCTACACCTTC
TRBV7-2	.	TRBJ1-2	.	CASSLDSLNYGYTF	TGTGCCAGCAGCTTAGATAGCTTGAACTATGGCTACACCTTC
TRBV9	.	TRBJ2-3	.	CASSSLGVMGDTQYF	TGTGCCAGCAGCTCCCTAGGGGTAATGGGAGATACGCAGTATTTT
TRBV7-2	.	TRBJ1-3	.	CASSAGFNSGNTIYF	TGTGCCAGCAGCGCAGGGTTTAACTCTGGAAACACCATATATTTT
TRBV6-6	.	TRBJ1-5	TRBD1	CASSSDEGARNQPQHF	TGTGCCAGCAGTTCCGACGAGGGGGCTCGCAATCAGCCCCAGCATTTT
TRBV28	once	TRBJ1-2	.	CASSSQGYTF	TGTGCCAGCAGTTCCCAGGGCTACACCTTC
TRBV13	.	TRBJ1-1	.	CASSSGVSTEAFF	TGTGCCAGCAGCTCCGGGGTGAGCACTGAAGCTTTCTTT
TRBV5-4	.	TRBJ1-2	.	CASSRTGNYGYTF	TGTGCCAGCAGCCGAACAGGGAACTATGGCTACACCTTC
TRBV5-3	.	TRBJ1-1	.	CARSLNRVGNTEAFF	TGTGCCAGAAGCTTGAACAGGGTGGGGAACACTGAAGCTTTCTTT
TRBV6-1	.	TRBJ2-3	.	CASSGGKEYF	TGTGCCAGCAGTGGAGGGAAAGAGTATTTT
TRBV18	.	TRBJ2-5	TRBD2	CASSRVLTGGQETQYF	TGTGCCAGCTCCCGGGTATTGACGGGAGGGCAGGAGACCCAGTACTTC
TRBV7-9	.	TRBJ1-6	.	CASSLRAGGLVSPLHF	TGTGCCAGCAGCCTCCGGGCGGGTGGACTGGTTTCACCCCTCCACTTT
TRBV10-3	.	TRBJ2-2	TRBD1	CAISGGQAPTGELFF	TGTGCCATCAGTGGGGGACAGGCTCCCACCGGGGAGCTGTTTTTT
TRBV19	.	TRBJ1-2	.	CASSWQGRAYTF	TGTGCCAGTAGTTGGCAGGGCCGGGCCTACACCTTC
TRBV4-1	.	TRBJ2-3	TRBD2	CASSPGGAGGTTDTQYF	TGCGCCAGCAGCCCGGGGGGAGCGGGGGGGACCACAGATACGCAGTATTTT
TRBV30	.	TRBJ1-2	.	CAWSRQMELYYGYTF	TGTGCCTGGAGTAGACAGATGGAACTTTACTATGGCTACACCTTC
TRBV4-3	.	TRBJ1-2	TRBD1	CASSPGDRADYGYTF	TGCGCCAGCAGCCCCGGGGACAGGGCGGACTATGGCTACACCTTC
TRBV5-1	.	TRBJ2-7	TRBD1	CASSQTGGSSYEQYF	TGCGCCAGCAGCCAGACAGGGGGAAGCTCCTACGAGCAGTACTTC
TRBV4-3	.	TRBJ2-1	.	CASSQDNRGSSYNEQFF	TGCGCCAGCAGCCAAGATAATCGGGGAAGCTCCTACAATGAGCAGTTCTTC
TRBV6-4	.	TRBJ2-1	.	CASREERRYRYNEQFF	TGTGCCAGCAGGGAGGAGCGGCGGTATAGATACAATGAGCAGTTCTTC